This section outlines one T cell receptor (beta chain) sequence together with its context. Antigen specificity is unknown. This entry comes from a study of shared clonotypes between healthy human individuals. Study-wide background: In total, the donors were a couple of women and a few men aged 18 to 49.

Findings and caveats of the study: Sharing across four donors was highest in naive CD4 (approximately 5%) and lowest in memory CD8 (around 0.4%). Sampling used blood alone; tissue repertoires probably differ.

Germline V gene data show CDR1 as LNHNV and CDR2 as YYDKDF (reference sequence). The length of the CDR3 is 16 residues. V was clipped by 2 bases and J by 3 bases; unmatched bases: 8. The authors ran the assay at deep level. This table comes from immunoSEQ multiplex PCR, and its TCRdb copy is limited to in-frame clones, with some not included. The sample carries about 2.1 million clones, about 94% recorded once. Naive CD8 cells lacked CD45RO and underwent positive selection for CCR7, leaving out terminally differentiated effector memory CD45RA+ cells. The chain joins TRBV15 to TRBJ1-1; the match to TRBD1 covers 8 bases. The material sequenced was naive CD8+ T cells from PBMCs. The TCR was taken from a man aged 18 to 30 in good health. Some clones in this sample may be carry-over from other donors' samples. The CDR3 spells CATSRRAGGADTEAFF. The DNA of the CDR3 is TGTGCCACCAGCAGAAGGGCAGGGGGCGCGGACACTGAAGCTTTCTTT.